What follows describes a single T cell receptor beta chain. Its matching antigen is unknown. The junction departs from the called germline gene at one end, perhaps through a read error. The PCR made use of 60 Vbeta and 13 Jbeta primers. The repertoire was sequenced with immunoSEQ multiplex PCR; TCRdb's copy has only in-frame clones and lacks some. This sample has tens of thousands of clones; under 85% occur once, and the top ten carry roughly 50%. The entry originates in a study of cytomegalovirus exposure and HLA in healthy donors. Study-level results: Previously analyzed data showed that most TCR beta V segments were productive at a frequency of about 87% or about 30%. From TCR beta sequences, most subjects' HLA-A and HLA-B alleles were reportedly predicted accurately. Through in vitro validation, three CMV-associated chains were shown to be specific for CMV antigens.

Healthy donors of bone marrow made up the group. The clonotype was recovered from a man aged 45-65 years in good health and CMV-seropositive. Source material: PBMCs.

This chain's CDR3 is CSSSLGRGGGATNEKLFF. The DNA of the CDR3 is TGTTCCAGCAGCTTAGGACGGGGCGGGGGAGCAACTAATGAAAAACTGTTTTTT. This chain joins TRBV7-9 and TRBJ1-4, with a tentative D call TRBD1 (5 bases). CDR1 is SEHNR, CDR2 FQNEAQ, per germline (reference sequence). This CDR3 has 18 residues.